This T cell receptor beta chain was documented in a study of cytomegalovirus exposure and HLA in healthy donors. Study-wide results and caveats: Presence/absence analyses treated sequencing depth as roughly uniform across donors.

PCR amplification relied on 60 Vbeta primers (plus 13 Jbeta primers). Profiling relied on immunoSEQ multiplex PCR, and the TCRdb table lists in-frame clones only, not all of them. The top ten hold roughly 6.2% of the sample, which has 99,000 or so clones, nearly 80% seen once. The V end lost 0 bases, the J end lost 1 base, and 7 bases lay between the germline ends. Germline V CDR1 and CDR2: SGHTS, YDEGEE. The CDR3 has 14 amino acids. Comments on this clone: The antigen is unknown.

Sequencing was carried out using PBMCs. This chain links TRBV5-8 with TRBJ1-1; perhaps TRBD1 as D (5 bases). The TCR sequence derives from a man in his fifties or sixties in good health and CMV-seropositive. The CDR3 sequence is CASSLDTGNTEAFF. Here the CDR3 DNA reads TGTGCCAGCAGCTTGGATACAGGGAACACTGAAGCTTTCTTT.